This T cell receptor beta chain was recorded in a study of cytomegalovirus exposure and HLA in healthy donors. This CDR3 has 17 residues. The V gene's germline CDR1 is SGHKS and CDR2 YYEKEE (reference sequence). Deletions cut 0 bases from V and 2 bases from J, with 15 bases between. Use of 60 Vbeta and 13 Jbeta primers characterized the PCR. Only in-frame clones appear in the TCRdb table, and some are missing; sequencing was by immunoSEQ multiplex PCR. Of 140,000 or so clones listed, roughly three quarters are singletons. The chain carries TRBV5-5 and TRBJ1-3; D gene unclear. The clonotype originates from a woman between 25 and 40 years old in good health and CMV-seronegative. Source material: PBMCs. CDR3 in amino acids: CASSLVNRGGTGNTIYF. Written as DNA, the CDR3 is TGTGCCAGCAGCTTGGTGAACAGAGGAGGCACTGGAAACACCATATATTTT.